This is a list of T cell receptor beta chains from one sample in a study of blood T cell repertoires in COVID-19. The assay was immunoSEQ multiplex PCR, and TCRdb's table has in-frame clones only and misses some. The sample consists of over 150,000 clones, 70% to 85% of them appearing once. Sequencing used peripheral blood. The source of these receptors is a human donor with acute or convalescent COVID-19. The donor label of this sample is uncertain. CDR3s include the opening cysteine and the closing phenylalanine or tryptophan. D genes are given only for firm matches. Some rows have no size entry. The others give once, few or many, or a class for an expanded clone.

D gene: TRBD1; CDR3 length: 15; clone size: -; J gene: TRBJ1-4; V gene: TRBV7-9; CDR3 protein: CASSSPDRGDEKLFF; CDR3 DNA: TGTGCCAGCAGCTCCCCGGACAGGGGTGACGAAAAACTGTTTTTT
D gene: -; CDR3 length: 14; clone size: -; J gene: TRBJ1-2; V gene: TRBV6-5; CDR3 protein: CASIRTGQEYGYTF; CDR3 DNA: TGTGCCAGCATCCGGACGGGACAAGAGTATGGCTACACCTTC
D gene: -; CDR3 length: 14; clone size: -; J gene: TRBJ2-3; V gene: TRBV30; CDR3 protein: CAWSPPDYLDTQYF; CDR3 DNA: TGTGCCTGGAGCCCCCCCGACTACCTCGATACGCAGTATTTT
D gene: -; CDR3 length: 13; clone size: -; J gene: TRBJ1-5; V gene: TRBV30; CDR3 protein: CAWGALGNQPQHF; CDR3 DNA: TGTGCCTGGGGGGCCTTGGGCAATCAGCCCCAGCATTTT
D gene: TRBD1; CDR3 length: 16; clone size: -; J gene: TRBJ2-3; V gene: TRBV7-9; CDR3 protein: CASSLTGTGDTDTQYF; CDR3 DNA: TGTGCCAGCAGCTTAACCGGGACAGGGGACACAGATACGCAGTATTTT
D gene: -; CDR3 length: 14; clone size: -; J gene: TRBJ1-2; V gene: TRBV28; CDR3 protein: CASSFREGGYGYTF; CDR3 DNA: TGTGCCAGCAGTTTCAGGGAAGGGGGCTATGGCTACACCTTC
D gene: TRBD2; CDR3 length: 16; clone size: -; J gene: TRBJ2-2; V gene: TRBV5-6; CDR3 protein: CASSPLLAGDTGELFF; CDR3 DNA: TGTGCCAGCAGCCCCCTTCTCGCGGGGGACACCGGGGAGCTGTTTTTT
D gene: TRBD1; CDR3 length: 13; clone size: -; J gene: TRBJ1-2; V gene: TRBV12-3/TRBV12-4; CDR3 protein: CASSLGTGYGYTF; CDR3 DNA: TGTGCCAGCAGTTTAGGGACAGGCTATGGCTACACCTTC
D gene: TRBD2; CDR3 length: 19; clone size: once; J gene: TRBJ2-4; V gene: TRBV5-6; CDR3 protein: CASSLALAGGPLSKNIQYF; CDR3 DNA: TGTGCCAGCAGCTTGGCCCTAGCGGGAGGGCCTTTGAGCAAAAACATTCAGTACTTC
D gene: TRBD1; CDR3 length: 14; clone size: -; J gene: TRBJ2-5; V gene: TRBV3-1/TRBV3-2; CDR3 protein: CASSARTGTGTQYF; CDR3 DNA: TGTGCCAGCAGCGCTAGGACAGGAACCGGGACCCAGTACTTC
D gene: -; CDR3 length: 16; clone size: -; J gene: TRBJ1-4; V gene: TRBV6-2/TRBV6-3; CDR3 protein: CASSPDSRREREKLFF; CDR3 DNA: TGTGCCAGCAGCCCCGACAGCCGACGTGAGAGGGAAAAACTGTTTTTT
D gene: -; CDR3 length: 15; clone size: -; J gene: TRBJ1-6; V gene: TRBV28; CDR3 protein: CASSLGGKDNSPLHF; CDR3 DNA: TGTGCCAGCAGTTTGGGGGGGAAAGATAATTCACCCCTCCACTTT
D gene: TRBD1; CDR3 length: 16; clone size: -; J gene: TRBJ1-2; V gene: TRBV10-2; CDR3 protein: CASSPGTGGVGYGYTF; CDR3 DNA: TGCGCCAGCAGTCCCGGGACAGGGGGAGTAGGCTATGGCTACACCTTC
D gene: TRBD2; CDR3 length: 19; clone size: -; J gene: TRBJ2-7; V gene: TRBV3-1/TRBV3-2; CDR3 protein: CASSPEGLAGVLTSYEQYF; CDR3 DNA: TGTGCCAGCAGCCCAGAGGGACTAGCGGGAGTCCTAACCTCCTACGAGCAGTACTTC
D gene: TRBD1; CDR3 length: 13; clone size: -; J gene: TRBJ1-6; V gene: TRBV10-3; CDR3 protein: CAIRGTGGSPLHF; CDR3 DNA: TGTGCCATCAGAGGGACAGGAGGCTCACCCCTCCACTTT
D gene: -; CDR3 length: 17; clone size: -; J gene: TRBJ1-1; V gene: TRBV19; CDR3 protein: CASSIELQWNIGTEAFF; CDR3 DNA: TGTGCCAGTAGTATAGAGTTACAGTGGAACATCGGCACTGAAGCTTTCTTT
D gene: TRBD1; CDR3 length: 16; clone size: -; J gene: TRBJ2-1; V gene: TRBV28; CDR3 protein: CASSPSGTVVYNEQFF; CDR3 DNA: TGTGCCAGCAGCCCCTCCGGGACAGTAGTATACAATGAGCAGTTCTTC
D gene: -; CDR3 length: 12; clone size: few; J gene: TRBJ1-2; V gene: TRBV28; CDR3 protein: CASSPLLGGYTF; CDR3 DNA: TGTGCCAGCAGTCCCCTCCTGGGCGGCTACACCTTC
D gene: TRBD1; CDR3 length: 16; clone size: -; J gene: TRBJ2-2; V gene: TRBV30; CDR3 protein: CAWSVIRDRGTGELFF; CDR3 DNA: TGTGCCTGGAGTGTAATCCGGGACAGAGGCACCGGGGAGCTGTTTTTT
D gene: TRBD1; CDR3 length: 16; clone size: few; J gene: TRBJ1-2; V gene: TRBV7-9; CDR3 protein: CASSLFGQGSNYGYTF; CDR3 DNA: TGTGCCAGCAGCTTATTCGGACAGGGGTCTAACTATGGCTACACCTTC
D gene: -; CDR3 length: 13; clone size: -; J gene: TRBJ2-5; V gene: TRBV3-1/TRBV3-2; CDR3 protein: CASSQLHQETQYF; CDR3 DNA: TGTGCCAGCAGCCAACTTCACCAAGAGACCCAGTACTTC
D gene: -; CDR3 length: 17; clone size: -; J gene: TRBJ2-3; V gene: TRBV30; CDR3 protein: CAWSPPGGTLTRDTQYF; CDR3 DNA: TGTGCCTGGAGTCCTCCCGGAGGGACTCTTACGAGGGATACGCAGTATTTT
D gene: TRBD1; CDR3 length: 17; clone size: -; J gene: TRBJ1-6; V gene: TRBV19; CDR3 protein: CASSIVGDSMNNSPLHF; CDR3 DNA: TGTGCCAGTAGTATAGTCGGGGACAGCATGAATAATTCACCCCTCCACTTT
D gene: -; CDR3 length: 14; clone size: once; J gene: TRBJ2-3; V gene: TRBV11-2; CDR3 protein: CASSPRLNTDTQYF; CDR3 DNA: TGTGCCAGCAGCCCGCGTTTGAACACAGATACGCAGTATTTT
D gene: TRBD1; CDR3 length: 15; clone size: -; J gene: TRBJ1-1; V gene: TRBV10-3; CDR3 protein: CAISPTGTGAGEAFF; CDR3 DNA: TGTGCCATCAGCCCTACCGGGACAGGGGCGGGTGAAGCTTTCTTT
D gene: -; CDR3 length: 13; clone size: -; J gene: TRBJ2-5; V gene: TRBV9; CDR3 protein: CASSVGLRETQYF; CDR3 DNA: TGTGCCAGCAGCGTAGGCTTGAGGGAGACCCAGTACTTC
D gene: TRBD2; CDR3 length: 14; clone size: -; J gene: TRBJ2-1; V gene: TRBV6-5; CDR3 protein: CASSSSGGYNEQFF; CDR3 DNA: TGTGCCAGCAGTTCTAGCGGGGGATACAATGAGCAGTTCTTC
D gene: -; CDR3 length: 12; clone size: -; J gene: TRBJ2-1; V gene: TRBV19; CDR3 protein: CASGRTYNEQFF; CDR3 DNA: TGTGCCAGCGGGAGAACCTACAATGAGCAGTTCTTC
D gene: TRBD1; CDR3 length: 14; clone size: few; J gene: TRBJ1-3; V gene: TRBV18; CDR3 protein: CASSGDRARNTIYF; CDR3 DNA: TGTGCCAGCTCGGGGGACAGGGCCCGAAACACCATATATTTT
D gene: TRBD1; CDR3 length: 17; clone size: few; J gene: TRBJ1-1; V gene: TRBV7-9; CDR3 protein: CASRPSSGQGAGTEAFF; CDR3 DNA: TGTGCCAGCAGACCGTCCTCGGGACAGGGGGCCGGGACTGAAGCTTTCTTT
D gene: -; CDR3 length: 14; clone size: -; J gene: TRBJ1-3; V gene: TRBV5-6; CDR3 protein: CASSDSYSGNTIYF; CDR3 DNA: TGTGCCAGCAGCGATAGCTACTCTGGAAACACCATATATTTT
D gene: -; CDR3 length: 14; clone size: -; J gene: TRBJ2-7; V gene: TRBV11-1; CDR3 protein: CASSLVGLHYEQYF; CDR3 DNA: TGTGCCAGCAGCTTAGTGGGACTCCACTACGAGCAGTACTTC
D gene: -; CDR3 length: 14; clone size: -; J gene: TRBJ1-2; V gene: TRBV28; CDR3 protein: CASSTEQTNYGYTF; CDR3 DNA: TGTGCCAGCAGTACCGAACAGACTAACTATGGCTACACCTTC
D gene: -; CDR3 length: 14; clone size: -; J gene: TRBJ2-7; V gene: TRBV19; CDR3 protein: CASSAGFDGYEQYF; CDR3 DNA: TGTGCCAGTAGTGCCGGGTTCGATGGCTACGAGCAGTACTTC
D gene: -; CDR3 length: 14; clone size: -; J gene: TRBJ2-1; V gene: TRBV11-2; CDR3 protein: CASSLSRAYNEQFF; CDR3 DNA: TGTGCCAGCAGCTTATCCAGGGCCTACAATGAGCAGTTCTTC
D gene: -; CDR3 length: 15; clone size: -; J gene: TRBJ2-1; V gene: TRBV9; CDR3 protein: CASPTRGASYNEQFF; CDR3 DNA: TGTGCCAGCCCCACCAGGGGGGCCTCCTACAATGAGCAGTTCTTC
D gene: TRBD2; CDR3 length: 13; clone size: once; J gene: TRBJ2-7; V gene: TRBV7-9; CDR3 protein: CASQTSGSYEQYF; CDR3 DNA: TGTGCCAGTCAGACTAGCGGGAGCTACGAGCAGTACTTC
D gene: -; CDR3 length: 15; clone size: -; J gene: TRBJ1-5; V gene: TRBV5-1; CDR3 protein: CASSLAVQAPGSQHF; CDR3 DNA: TGCGCCAGCAGCTTGGCGGTGCAGGCCCCAGGATCCCAGCATTTT
D gene: -; CDR3 length: 13; clone size: -; J gene: TRBJ2-3; V gene: TRBV6-4; CDR3 protein: CASSLGGTDTQYF; CDR3 DNA: TGTGCCAGCAGCCTCGGAGGCACAGATACGCAGTATTTT
D gene: -; CDR3 length: 15; clone size: -; J gene: TRBJ1-5; V gene: TRBV19; CDR3 protein: CASSIGLQGYQPQHF; CDR3 DNA: TGTGCCAGTAGTATAGGCCTACAGGGTTATCAGCCCCAGCATTTT
D gene: -; CDR3 length: 14; clone size: -; J gene: TRBJ1-1; V gene: TRBV6-4; CDR3 protein: CASSASPGNTEAFF; CDR3 DNA: TGTGCCAGCAGTGCGTCCCCCGGGAACACTGAAGCTTTCTTT